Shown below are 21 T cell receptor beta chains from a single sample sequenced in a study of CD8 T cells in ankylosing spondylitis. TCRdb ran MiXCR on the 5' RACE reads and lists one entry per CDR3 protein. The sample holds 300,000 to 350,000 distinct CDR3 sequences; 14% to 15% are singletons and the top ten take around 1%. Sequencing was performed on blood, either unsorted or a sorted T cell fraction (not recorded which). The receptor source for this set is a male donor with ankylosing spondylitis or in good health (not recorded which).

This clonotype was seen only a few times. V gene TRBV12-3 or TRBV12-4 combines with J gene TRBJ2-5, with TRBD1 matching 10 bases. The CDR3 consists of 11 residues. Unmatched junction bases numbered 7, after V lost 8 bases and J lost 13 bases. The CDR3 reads CASGYGDRGYF. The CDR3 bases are TGTGCCAGCGGGTATGGGGACAGGGGGTACTTC.

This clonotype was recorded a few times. The CDR3 DNA reads as TGTGCCAGCAGTTTCCGCGGACAGGGAAGAGGCAAGGACACTGAAGCTTTCTTT. Amino acid sequence: CASSFRGQGRGKDTEAFF. J is TRBJ1-1 and V is TRBV27; 8 bases match TRBD1. V trimming: 3 bases; J trimming: 3 bases; junction bases outside the gene matches: 15. The CDR3 consists of 18 residues. Germline V gene data show CDR1 as MNHEY and CDR2 as SMNVEV (reference sequence).

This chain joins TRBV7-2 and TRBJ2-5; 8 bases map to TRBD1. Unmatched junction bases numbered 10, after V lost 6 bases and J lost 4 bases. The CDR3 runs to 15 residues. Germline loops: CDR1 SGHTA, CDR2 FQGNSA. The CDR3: CASSSQGAWRETQYF. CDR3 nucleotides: TGTGCCAGCAGTTCCCAGGGGGCTTGGAGAGAGACCCAGTACTTC.

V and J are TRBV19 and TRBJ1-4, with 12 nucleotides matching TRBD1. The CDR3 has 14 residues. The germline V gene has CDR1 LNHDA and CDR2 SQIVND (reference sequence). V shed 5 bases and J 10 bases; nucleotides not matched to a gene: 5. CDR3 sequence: CASSGDRGHGKLFF. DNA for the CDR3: TGTGCCAGTAGTGGGGACAGGGGGCACGGAAAACTGTTTTTT.

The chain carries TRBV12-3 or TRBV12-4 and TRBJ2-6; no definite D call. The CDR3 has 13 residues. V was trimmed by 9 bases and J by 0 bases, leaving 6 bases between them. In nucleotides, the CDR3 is TGTGCCAGTGGTTTCTCTGGGGCCAACGTCCTGACTTTC. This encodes CASGFSGANVLTF.

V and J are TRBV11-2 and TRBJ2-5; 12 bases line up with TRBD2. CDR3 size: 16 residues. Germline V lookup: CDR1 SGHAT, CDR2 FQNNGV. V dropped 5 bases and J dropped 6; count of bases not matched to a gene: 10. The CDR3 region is CASSTQLAGGGKTQYF. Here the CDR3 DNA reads TGTGCCAGCAGCACCCAACTAGCGGGAGGTGGAAAGACCCAGTACTTC.

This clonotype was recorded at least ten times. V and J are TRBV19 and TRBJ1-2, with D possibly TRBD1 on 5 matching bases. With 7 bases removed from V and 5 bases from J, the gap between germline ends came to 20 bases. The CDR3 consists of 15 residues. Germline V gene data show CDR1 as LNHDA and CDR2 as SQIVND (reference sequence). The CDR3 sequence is CASTLRGDPLYGYTF. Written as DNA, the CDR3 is TGTGCCAGTACCCTACGGGGGGACCCGCTTTATGGCTACACCTTC. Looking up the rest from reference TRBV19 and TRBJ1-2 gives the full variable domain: DGGITQSPKYLFRKEGQNVTLSCEQNLNHDAMYWYRQDPGQGLRLIYYSQIVNDFQKGDIAEGYSVSREKKESFPLTVTSAQKNPTAFYLCASTLRGDPLYGYTFGSGTRLTVV.

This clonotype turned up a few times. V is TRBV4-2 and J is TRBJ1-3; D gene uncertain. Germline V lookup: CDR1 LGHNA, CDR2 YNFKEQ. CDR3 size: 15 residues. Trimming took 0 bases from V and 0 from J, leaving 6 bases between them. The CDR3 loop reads CASSQDGLSGNTIYF. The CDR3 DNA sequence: TGTGCCAGCAGCCAAGACGGGCTCTCTGGAAACACCATATATTTT.

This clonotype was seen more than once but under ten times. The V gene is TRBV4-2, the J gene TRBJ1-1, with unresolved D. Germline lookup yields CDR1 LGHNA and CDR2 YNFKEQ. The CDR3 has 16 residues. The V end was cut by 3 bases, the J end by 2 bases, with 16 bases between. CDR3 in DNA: TGTGCCAGCAGCCATGGACGGAGGCTAATAAACACTGAAGCTTTCTTT. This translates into CASSHGRRLINTEAFF.

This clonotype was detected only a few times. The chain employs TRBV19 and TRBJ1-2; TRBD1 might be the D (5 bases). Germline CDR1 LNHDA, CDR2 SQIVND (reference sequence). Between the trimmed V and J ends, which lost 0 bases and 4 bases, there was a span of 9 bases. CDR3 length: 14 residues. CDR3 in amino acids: CASSIDLTVYGYTF. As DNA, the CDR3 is TGTGCCAGTAGTATAGATCTGACAGTCTATGGCTACACCTTC.

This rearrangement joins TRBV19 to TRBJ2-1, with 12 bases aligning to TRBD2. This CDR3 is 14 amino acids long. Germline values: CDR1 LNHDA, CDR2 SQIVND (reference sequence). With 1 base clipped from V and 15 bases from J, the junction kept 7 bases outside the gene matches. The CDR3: CASSIVTSGGRLFF. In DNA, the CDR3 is TGTGCCAGTAGTATAGTGACTAGCGGGGGTCGATTGTTCTTC.

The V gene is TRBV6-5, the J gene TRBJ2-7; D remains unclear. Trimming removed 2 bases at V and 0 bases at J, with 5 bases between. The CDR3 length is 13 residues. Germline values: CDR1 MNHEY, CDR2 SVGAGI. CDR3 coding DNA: TGTGCCAGCAGTTACAGGAGCTCCTACGAGCAGTACTTC. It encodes CASSYRSSYEQYF.

The CDR3 loop is CASSLGSAKETQYF. CDR3 sequence (DNA): TGTGCCAGCAGTTTAGGGAGTGCTAAAGAGACCCAGTACTTC. The rearrangement uses TRBV12-3 or TRBV12-4 and TRBJ2-5; D is undetermined. V was clipped by 1 base and J by 3 bases, with 9 bases between them. The CDR3 loop spans 14 amino acids.

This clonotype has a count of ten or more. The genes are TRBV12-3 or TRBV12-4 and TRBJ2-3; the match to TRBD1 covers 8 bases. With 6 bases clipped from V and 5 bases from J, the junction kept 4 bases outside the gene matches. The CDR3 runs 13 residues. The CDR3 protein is CASRPTGGDTQYF. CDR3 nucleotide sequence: TGTGCCAGCAGGCCCACAGGGGGAGATACGCAGTATTTT.

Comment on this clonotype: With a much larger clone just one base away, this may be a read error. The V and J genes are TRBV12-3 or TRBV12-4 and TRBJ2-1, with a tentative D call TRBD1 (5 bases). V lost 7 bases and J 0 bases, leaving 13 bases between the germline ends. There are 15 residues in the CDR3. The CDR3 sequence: CASTPGQSSYNEQFF. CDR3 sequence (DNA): TGTGCCAGCACCCCAGGGCAGAGCTCCTACAATGAGCAGTTCTTC.

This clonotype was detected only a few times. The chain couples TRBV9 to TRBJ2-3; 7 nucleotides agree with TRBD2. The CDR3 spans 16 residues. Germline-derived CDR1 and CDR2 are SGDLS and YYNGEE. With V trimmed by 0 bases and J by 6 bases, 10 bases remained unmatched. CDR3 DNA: TGTGCCAGCAGCGTAGGTGCGGGGGTTGGTTCGGATACGCAGTATTTT. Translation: CASSVGAGVGSDTQYF.

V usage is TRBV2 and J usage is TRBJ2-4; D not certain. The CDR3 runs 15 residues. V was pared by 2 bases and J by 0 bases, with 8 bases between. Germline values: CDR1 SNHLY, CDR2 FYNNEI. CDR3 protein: CASSEPILAKNIQYF. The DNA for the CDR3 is TGTGCCAGCAGTGAACCAATACTAGCCAAAAACATTCAGTACTTC.

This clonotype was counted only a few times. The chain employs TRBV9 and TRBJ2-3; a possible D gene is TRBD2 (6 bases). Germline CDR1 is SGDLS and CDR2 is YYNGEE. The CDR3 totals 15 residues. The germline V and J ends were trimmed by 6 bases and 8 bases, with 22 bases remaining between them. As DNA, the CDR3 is TGTGCCAGCAACCTAGACGGGGGAGGAAAAGGTACGCAGTATTTT. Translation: CASNLDGGGKGTQYF.

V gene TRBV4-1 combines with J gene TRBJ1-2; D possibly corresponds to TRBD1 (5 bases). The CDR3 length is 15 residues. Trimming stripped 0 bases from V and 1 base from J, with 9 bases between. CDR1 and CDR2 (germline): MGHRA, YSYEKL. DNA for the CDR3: TGCGCCAGCAGCCAAGAAGGGGAGTTTAACTATGGCTACACCTTC. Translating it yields CASSQEGEFNYGYTF.

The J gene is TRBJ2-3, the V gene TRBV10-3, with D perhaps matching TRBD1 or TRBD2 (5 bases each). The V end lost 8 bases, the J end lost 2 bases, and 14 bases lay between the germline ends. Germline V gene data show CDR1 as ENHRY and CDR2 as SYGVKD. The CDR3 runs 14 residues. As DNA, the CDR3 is TGTGCCATCGGGGGAGAGCGGACCACAGATACGCAGTATTTT. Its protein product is CAIGGERTTDTQYF.

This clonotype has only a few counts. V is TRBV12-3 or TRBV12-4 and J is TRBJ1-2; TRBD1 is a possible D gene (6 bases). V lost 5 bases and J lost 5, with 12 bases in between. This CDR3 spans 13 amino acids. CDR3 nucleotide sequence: TGTGCCAGCAGTGGAGTTACAGGGTATGGCTACACCTTC. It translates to CASSGVTGYGYTF.